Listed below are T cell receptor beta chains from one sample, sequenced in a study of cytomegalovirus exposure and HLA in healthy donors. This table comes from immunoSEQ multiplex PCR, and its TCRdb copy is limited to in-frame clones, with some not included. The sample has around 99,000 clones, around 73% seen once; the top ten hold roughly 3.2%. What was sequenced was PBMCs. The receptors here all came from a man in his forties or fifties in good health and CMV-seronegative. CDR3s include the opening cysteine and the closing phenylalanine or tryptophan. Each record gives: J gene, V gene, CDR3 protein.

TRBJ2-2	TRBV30	CAWKQGARDTGELFF
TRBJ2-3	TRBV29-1	CSARTATDTQYF
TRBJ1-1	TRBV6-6	CASMYARNTEAFF
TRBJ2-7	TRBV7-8	CASSHSVSYEQYF
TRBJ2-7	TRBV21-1	CASSAERLYEQYF
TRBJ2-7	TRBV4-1	CASSQDSPSGRHF
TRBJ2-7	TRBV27	CASSKTGSLNEQYF
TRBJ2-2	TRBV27	CASSYYGTNTGELFF
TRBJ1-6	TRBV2	CASRGTSSYNSPLHF
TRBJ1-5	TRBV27	CARWAYSNQPQHF
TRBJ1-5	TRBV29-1	CSVGRGPNQPQHF
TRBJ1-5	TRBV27	CASSFGRGSNQPQHF
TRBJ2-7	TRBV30	CAWKASGVSYEQYF